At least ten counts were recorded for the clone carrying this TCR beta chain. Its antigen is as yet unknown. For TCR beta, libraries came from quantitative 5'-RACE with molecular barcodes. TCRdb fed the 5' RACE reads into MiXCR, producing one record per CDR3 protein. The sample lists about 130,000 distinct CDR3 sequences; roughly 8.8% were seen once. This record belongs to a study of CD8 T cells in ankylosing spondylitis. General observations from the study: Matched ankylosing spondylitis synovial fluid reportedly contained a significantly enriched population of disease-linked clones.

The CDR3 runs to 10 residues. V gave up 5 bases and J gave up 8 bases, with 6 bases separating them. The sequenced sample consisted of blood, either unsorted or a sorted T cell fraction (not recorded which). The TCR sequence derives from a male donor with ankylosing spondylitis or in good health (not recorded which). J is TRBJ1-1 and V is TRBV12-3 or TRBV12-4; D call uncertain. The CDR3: CASSGPEAFF. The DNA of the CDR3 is TGTGCCAGCAGTGGCCCGGAAGCTTTCTTT.